This entry lists 2 T cell receptor beta chains sequenced from one sample in a study of post-analysis software for immune sequencing data. Study observations and caveats: The study found TRBV5-6, TRBV5-1 and TRBV20-1 among a handful of TRBV segments more frequent in patients than controls.

Their specific antigens are unknown. Unique-molecular-identifier-tagged TCR beta cDNA libraries were used. TCRdb ran MiXCR on the PCR reads and lists one entry per CDR3 protein. Of around 400,000 distinct CDR3 sequences listed, about 39% were seen once; the top ten hold 7.6%. The source material was blood. The receptors stem from a girl between 2 and 10 years old with multiple sclerosis.

A note on this clonotype: At one boundary the junction diverges from the germline segment, which might be a read error. The CDR3 DNA reads as TGTGTCAGCACACCGGGACAGGGGCATGAGCAGTTCTTC. It specifies CVSTPGQGHEQFF. The chain uses TRBV6-5 and TRBJ2-1, with 10 bases aligning to TRBD1. Germline V gene lookup returns CDR1 MNHEY and CDR2 SVGAGI. This CDR3 region has 13 residues.

This clonotype was picked up a small number of times. The rearrangement joins TRBV20-1 to TRBJ1-4, with unresolved D. V lost 3 bases to trimming and J lost 3 bases, with 5 bases between them. There are 12 residues in the CDR3. Germline V lookup: CDR1 DFQATT, CDR2 SNEGSKA (reference sequence). The CDR3 sequence is CSARGPNEKLFF. The CDR3 DNA reads TGCAGTGCTAGGGGCCCTAATGAAAAACTGTTTTTT.